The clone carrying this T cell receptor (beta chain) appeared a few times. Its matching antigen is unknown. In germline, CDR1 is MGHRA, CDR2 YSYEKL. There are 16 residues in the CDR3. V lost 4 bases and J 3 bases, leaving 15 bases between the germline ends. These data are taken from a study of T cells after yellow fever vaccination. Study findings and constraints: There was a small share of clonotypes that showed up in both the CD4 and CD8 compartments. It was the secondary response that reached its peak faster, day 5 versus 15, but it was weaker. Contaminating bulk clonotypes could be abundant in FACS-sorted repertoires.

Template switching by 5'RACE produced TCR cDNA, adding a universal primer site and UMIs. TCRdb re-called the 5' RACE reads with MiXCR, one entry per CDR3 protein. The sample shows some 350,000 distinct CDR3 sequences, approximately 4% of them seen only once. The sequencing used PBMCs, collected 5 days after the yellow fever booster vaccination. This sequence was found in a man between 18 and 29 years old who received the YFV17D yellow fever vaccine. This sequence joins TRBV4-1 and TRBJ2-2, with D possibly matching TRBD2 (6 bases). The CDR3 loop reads CASSLLPWGDTGELFF. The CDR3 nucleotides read TGCGCCAGCAGCCTACTCCCCTGGGGGGACACCGGGGAGCTGTTTTTT.